Each of the 14 T cell receptor beta chains below was sequenced from the same sample in a study of T cell repertoires in cytomegalovirus infection. Each CDR3 protein is one row after TCRdb ran MiXCR on the reads. The sample contains nearly 700,000 distinct CDR3 sequences, around 30% of which appear only once. Their recognized antigens are unknown. The sample consisted of cultured PBMCs, taken from culture after CMV antigen stimulation. The receptors were sampled from a human donor in good health (CMV status not recorded). Some clones in this sample may be carry-over from other donors' samples.

This clonotype was detected a few times. This sequence joins TRBV12-5 and TRBJ1-3; the D is unclear. Germline-derived CDR1 and CDR2 are LGHNT and FRNRAP. V lost 4 bases and J lost 8, with 12 bases in between. CDR3 size: 13 residues. The CDR3 protein is CASGYGSVDTIYF. CDR3 sequence (DNA): TGTGCTAGTGGTTATGGGAGCGTAGACACCATATATTTT.

In its sample, this clonotype was seen a few times. The rearrangement joins TRBV7-9 to TRBJ1-2; D may be TRBD1 (5 bases). The CDR3 loop spans 15 amino acids. Trimming shortened V by 4 bases and J by 8 bases, and 20 bases separated the two germline ends. CDR1 and CDR2 from the germline V gene are SEHNR and FQNEAQ (reference sequence). This CDR3 reads CASSSIKGSIGGYTF. CDR3 coding DNA: TGTGCCAGCAGCTCGATTAAGGGGTCAATCGGAGGCTACACCTTC.

The chain carries TRBV5-5 and TRBJ1-1; D might be TRBD1 (6 bases). Germline V CDR1 and CDR2: SGHKS, YYEKEE (reference sequence). This CDR3 comprises 15 residues. The ends were cut back, 4 bases at V and 3 bases at J, with 16 bases in the middle. CDR3 DNA: TGTGCCAGCAGCCGGGTTGGGGGGCGAGACACTGAAGCTTTCTTT. It codes for CASSRVGGRDTEAFF.

This clonotype appeared a few times. This rearrangement joins TRBV27 to TRBJ2-3; 9 nucleotides line up with TRBD2. The CDR3 is 15 residues long. The trim removed 2 bases at V and 6 bases at J, leaving 6 bases unmatched. Germline CDR1 MNHEY, CDR2 SMNVEV (reference sequence). The CDR3, as DNA: TGTGCCAGCAGTTTAGAAGCGGGGGGTATGGATACGCAGTATTTT. This sequence encodes CASSLEAGGMDTQYF.

This clonotype was counted at least ten times. An end of the junction does not agree with germline; a read error may underlie this. This chain's CDR3 is CASSLDRAYNEQFF. The CDR3 DNA reads as TGTGCCAGCAGTTTAGACAGGGCGTACAATGAGCAGTTCTTC. V and J are TRBV11-2 and TRBJ2-1; 7 bases align to TRBD1. This CDR3 is 14 amino acids long. Germline CDR1 reads SGHAT; CDR2 reads FQNNGV.

This chain joins TRBV19 and TRBJ2-1; 9 positions agree with TRBD2. The CDR3 totals 14 residues. V lost 5 bases and J lost 3; bases outside the gene matches: 2. CDR1 LNHDA and CDR2 SQIVND come from the germline V gene (reference sequence). The CDR3: CASSGGRGYNEQFF. The CDR3, as DNA: TGTGCCAGTAGTGGCGGGAGGGGCTACAATGAGCAGTTCTTC.

The table lists this clonotype with a count of one. V usage is TRBV5-6 and J usage is TRBJ1-6; D is unresolved. The CDR3 is 14 amino acids. Per germline, CDR1 SGHDT and CDR2 YYEEEE. V was pared by 0 bases and J by 8 bases, with 9 bases between. In DNA form, the CDR3 reads TGTGCCAGCAGCTTGGGGCAGATAGATTCACCCCTCCACTTT. This sequence encodes CASSLGQIDSPLHF.

The chain couples TRBV11-2 to TRBJ2-5; 9 nucleotides line up with TRBD1. Germline V gene lookup returns CDR1 SGHAT and CDR2 FQNNGV. The J segment lost 2 bases and the V segment lost 4 bases, leaving 8 bases of the junction unmatched. The CDR3 is 16 amino acids. The CDR3 DNA reads TGTGCCAGCAGCTACCTGGGACAGGGCATACAAGAGACCCAGTACTTC. The encoded protein is CASSYLGQGIQETQYF. The full variable domain, rest sourced from reference TRBV11-2 and TRBJ2-5, is EAGVAQSPRYKIIEKRQSVAFWCNPISGHATLYWYQQILGQGPKLLIQFQNNGVVDDSQLPKDRFSAERLKGVDSTLKIQPAKLEDSAVYLCASSYLGQGIQETQYFGPGTRLLVL.

The chain joins TRBV4-1 to TRBJ1-6; 7 bases line up with TRBD1. The germline gives CDR1 MGHRA, CDR2 YSYEKL. CDR3 length: 18 amino acids. V was pared by 0 bases and J by 0 bases, with 5 bases of the junction left unmatched. The CDR3 coding sequence is TGCGCCAGCAGCCAAGATGGGACAGAGAGCTCCTATAATTCACCCCTCCACTTT. Protein: CASSQDGTESSYNSPLHF.

The chain has TRBV10-3 and TRBJ1-1, with TRBD1 matching 7 bases. V shed 10 bases and J 5 bases; nucleotides not matched to a gene: 7. Per the germline V gene, CDR1 is ENHRY and CDR2 is SYGVKD. This CDR3 has 12 residues. The chain's CDR3 is CATTGEWTEAFF. The CDR3 DNA sequence: TGTGCCACCACAGGGGAATGGACTGAAGCTTTCTTT.

A few counts support this clonotype. The chain employs TRBV7-8 and TRBJ1-1; D not resolved. V lost 5 bases to trimming and J lost 0 bases, with 10 bases between them. CDR1 is SGHVS, CDR2 FQNEAQ, per germline. The CDR3 loop spans 14 amino acids. The CDR3 bases are TGTGCCAGCAGCCACCCGGCCCTGAACACTGAAGCTTTCTTT. As protein: CASSHPALNTEAFF.

In its sample, this clonotype was seen a few times. V gene TRBV20-1 combines with J gene TRBJ1-1; D call uncertain. Germline CDR1 DFQATT, CDR2 SNEGSKA (reference sequence). Trimming left V 1 base short and J 0 bases short, with 9 bases between. This CDR3 is built from 14 residues. DNA of the CDR3: TGCAGTGCTAGAGCGAACCTCATGAACACTGAAGCTTTCTTT. Translated, it gives CSARANLMNTEAFF.

The chain couples TRBV12-5 to TRBJ1-1; D unclear. The V end lost 7 bases, the J end lost 2 bases, and 8 bases lay between the germline ends. The germline V gene encodes CDR1 LGHNT and CDR2 FRNRAP. The CDR3 has 12 residues. In DNA form, the CDR3 reads TGTGCTAGTGCCCTCACAAACACTGAAGCTTTCTTT. Protein: CASALTNTEAFF.

The CDR3 DNA reads as TGCAGTGTTATTGGTCAAAACGGGCGCACTGAAGCTTTCTTT. Translation gives CSVIGQNGRTEAFF. J is TRBJ1-1 and V is TRBV20-1; no firm D call. The V and J ends lost 7 bases and 4 bases respectively, with 19 bases between them. The CDR3 sequence is 14 residues long. CDR1 DFQATT and CDR2 SNEGSKA come from the germline V gene (reference sequence).